The 21 T cell receptor beta chains in this list originate from one sample, sequenced in a study of metastatic and nonmetastatic thyroid tumors. TCRdb re-called the PCR reads through MiXCR. The table records around 22,000 clones, roughly a sixth of them present only once. Prior to thyroid surgery, none of the patients had received any treatment. Sequences were obtained from adjacent normal tissue. Receptors were obtained from a male donor with papillary thyroid cancer or a benign thyroid nodule (not recorded which). Some clones in this sample may be carry-over from other donors' samples.

By proportion, this clone is medium-sized (0.01 to 0.1%). This rearrangement joins TRBV19 to TRBJ2-3, with D possibly TRBD2 on 5 matching bases. V was pared by 6 bases and J by 1 base, with 14 bases between. This CDR3 is built from 15 residues. Per germline, CDR1 LNHDA and CDR2 SQIVND (reference sequence). Written as DNA, the CDR3 is TGTGCCAGTAGCCGGGATAGCGTTGGCACAGATACGCAGTATTTT. This codes for CASSRDSVGTDTQYF.

This clone was seen repeatedly, ten times or more. The chain recombines TRBV10-3 with TRBJ2-3; D is undetermined. V dropped 10 bases and J dropped 0 bases, with 17 bases sitting between them. The CDR3 is 15 residues long. In germline, CDR1 is ENHRY, CDR2 SYGVKD. In nucleotides, the CDR3 is TGTGCCACCGGGCCCATGCGAACTAGCACAGATACGCAGTATTTT. It is translated as CATGPMRTSTDTQYF.

This clone was recorded many times. J is TRBJ2-3 and V is TRBV20-1; 9 bases line up with TRBD2. V gave up 6 bases and J gave up 2 bases; unmatched junction bases: 6. The CDR3 contains 14 residues. Germline CDR1 reads DFQATT; CDR2 reads SNEGSKA (reference sequence). CDR3 amino acids: CSAPLAGFTDTQYF. In DNA, the CDR3 is TGCAGTGCGCCCCTAGCGGGATTCACAGATACGCAGTATTTT.

In this sample, this clone is medium-sized (0.01 to 0.1%). The rearrangement joins TRBV10-1 to TRBJ2-7; possibly TRBD1 or TRBD2 for D (5 bases each). V lost 0 bases and J lost 0, with 9 bases in between. Germline CDR1 WNHNN, CDR2 SYGVQD (reference sequence). The CDR3 is made up of 15 amino acids. The CDR3 region is CASSESGAFSYEQYF. CDR3 nucleotides: TGCGCCAGCAGTGAGTCCGGGGCCTTCTCCTACGAGCAGTACTTC.

This clone showed up many times. The chain joins TRBV28 to TRBJ2-2, with 13 bases identical to TRBD2. CDR3 size: 20 residues. Germline values: CDR1 MDHEN, CDR2 SYDVKM. V trimming: 0 bases; J trimming: 0 bases; junction bases outside the gene matches: 7. The CDR3 coding sequence is TGTGCCAGCAGTTTATGGGGACTAGCGGGGCGACAGACGAACACCGGGGAGCTGTTTTTT. Its protein product is CASSLWGLAGRQTNTGELFF.

The chain couples TRBV28 to TRBJ2-3, with 8 bases matching TRBD2. This CDR3 has 15 amino acids. CDR1 and CDR2 from the germline V gene are MDHEN and SYDVKM. J was trimmed by 3 bases and V by 6 bases; bases with no gene match: 8. The CDR3 sequence is CASSPPSGLTDTQYF. DNA for the CDR3: TGTGCCAGCAGCCCTCCTAGCGGGTTGACAGATACGCAGTATTTT.

This clone was counted many times. The chain carries TRBV7-9 and TRBJ1-1; weak D call: TRBD1 (5 bases). Germline V gene lookup returns CDR1 SEHNR and CDR2 FQNEAQ (reference sequence). V lost 1 base, J lost 4 bases, and 13 bases lay in between. The CDR3 covers 15 residues. CDR3 residues: CASSLGGGRGTEAFF. DNA of the CDR3: TGTGCCAGCAGCTTAGGGGGCGGAAGGGGCACTGAAGCTTTCTTT.

This clone has ten or more counts. This could be a read error, since a much larger clone is one nucleotide away. The chain's CDR3 is CASSSGTGTNEQYF. The CDR3 bases are TGTGCCAGCAGTTCAGGGACAGGGACTAACGAGCAGTACTTC. The chain links TRBV28 to TRBJ2-7, with 9 bases identical to TRBD1. After removal of 4 bases from V and 5 bases from J, the junction contained 6 bases not matched to a gene. CDR1 MDHEN and CDR2 SYDVKM come from the germline V gene. The length of the CDR3 is 14 residues. The complete variable domain, with remaining parts taken from reference TRBV28 and TRBJ2-7, reads DVKVTQSSRYLVKRTGEKVFLECVQDMDHENMFWYRQDPGLGLRLIYFSYDVKMKEKGDIPEGYSVSREKKERFSLILESASTNQTSMYLCASSSGTGTNEQYFGPGTRLTVT.

The table lists this clone with many counts. The chain uses TRBV9 and TRBJ2-1; tentative D call: TRBD2 (5 bases). The V end was cut by 7 bases, the J end by 11 bases, with 13 bases between. The CDR3 length is 11 residues. The V gene's germline CDR1 is SGDLS and CDR2 YYNGEE. The CDR3 spells CASGMDGKQFF. DNA for the CDR3: TGTGCCAGCGGAATGGACGGGAAGCAGTTCTTC.

This clone was detected many times. The chain carries TRBV5-8 and TRBJ1-1; D is perhaps TRBD1 (6 bases). CDR3 length equals 13 residues. With 7 bases removed from V and 0 bases from J, the gap between germline ends came to 10 bases. Germline V CDR1 and CDR2: SGHTS, YDEGEE. The CDR3 protein is CASYGQLNTEAFF. The CDR3 DNA reads as TGTGCCAGCTACGGACAGCTGAACACTGAAGCTTTCTTT.

This clone was recorded many times. The chain is built from TRBV19 and TRBJ1-1; TRBD1 is a possible D gene (5 bases). The V gene's germline CDR1 is LNHDA and CDR2 SQIVND (reference sequence). The CDR3 runs to 15 residues. Deletions cut 2 bases from V and 0 bases from J, with 10 bases between. This chain's CDR3 is CASSIKGFMNTEAFF. In nucleotides, the CDR3 is TGTGCCAGTAGTATAAAGGGGTTTATGAACACTGAAGCTTTCTTT.

By its share, this clone is medium-sized (0.01 to 0.1%). The genes are TRBV6-2 or TRBV6-3 and TRBJ1-1, with unresolved D. CDR3 length: 12 amino acids. V lost 10 bases to trimming and J lost 3 bases, with 12 bases between them. Germline V gives CDR1 MNHEY, CDR2 SVGEGT. The CDR3 sequence: CATKDGYTEAFF. The CDR3 nucleotides are TGTGCCACCAAGGACGGCTACACTGAAGCTTTCTTT.

In this sample, this clone is medium-sized. This chain links TRBV20-1 with TRBJ1-6; D is ambiguous. V gave up 1 base and J gave up 6 bases, with 7 bases separating them. Germline CDR1 DFQATT, CDR2 SNEGSKA (reference sequence). The CDR3 consists of 13 residues. The CDR3 DNA is TGCAGTGCTAGAGGTCCCCTTAATTCACCCCTCCACTTT. Its translation is CSARGPLNSPLHF.

This clone was seen many times. This chain links TRBV4-2 with TRBJ2-1, with 11 bases aligning to TRBD2. Trimming cost V 0 bases and J 9 bases; bases outside gene matches: 7. Germline values: CDR1 LGHNA, CDR2 YNFKEQ. This CDR3 spans 16 amino acids. The CDR3 nucleotides are TGTGCCAGCAGCCAAGATTCCGCTAGCGGGAGGCGTGAGCAGTTCTTC. Translating it yields CASSQDSASGRREQFF.

This clone was seen only a few times. The chain is built from TRBV6-1 and TRBJ2-3; D is undetermined. Germline CDR1 is MNHNS and CDR2 is SASEGT. The CDR3 loop spans 16 amino acids. V was shortened by 3 bases and J by 2 bases, with 15 bases between the two germline ends. This CDR3 is CASSETPRGLTDTQYF. The CDR3 DNA sequence: TGTGCCAGCAGTGAGACCCCAAGAGGTCTCACAGATACGCAGTATTTT.

This clone came up many times. The V gene is TRBV9, the J gene TRBJ2-1; D is ambiguous. With 4 bases removed from V and 6 bases from J, the gap between germline ends came to 8 bases. Looked up from germline, CDR1 is SGDLS and CDR2 is YYNGEE. There are 12 residues in the CDR3. The CDR3 here is CASSPGSNEQFF. The CDR3 bases are TGTGCCAGCAGCCCCGGAAGCAATGAGCAGTTCTTC.

On this clone itself: This clone may be a read error of a much larger clone one base away. The sample has other DNA sequences that encode this CDR3 too. The V call is TRBV5-1, the J call TRBJ2-5; TRBD1 aligns across 11 bases. The CDR3 has 19 residues. Trimming removed 3 bases from V and 4 bases from J; junction bases left unmatched: 17. Per germline, CDR1 SGHRS and CDR2 YFSETQ. The CDR3: CASSSSPAGTGGHGETQYF. The CDR3 DNA is TGCGCCAGCAGCTCCTCTCCCGCCGGGACAGGGGGGCATGGAGAGACCCAGTACTTC.

As to this clone: With a much larger clone just one base away, this may be a read error. The chain joins TRBV9 to TRBJ2-5; the D call may be TRBD1 or TRBD2 (5 bases each). Germline loops: CDR1 SGDLS, CDR2 YYNGEE. The V end was cut by 3 bases, the J end by 3 bases, with 18 bases between. The CDR3 length is 16 residues. CDR3: CASSALGGGPKETQYF. CDR3 sequence (DNA): TGTGCCAGCAGCGCGCTAGGTGGGGGACCCAAAGAGACCCAGTACTTC.

This clone has ten or more counts. The chain has TRBV24-1 and TRBJ2-5; no firm D call. The CDR3 consists of 13 residues. V lost 5 bases and J 0 bases, leaving 6 bases between the germline ends. CDR1 is KGHDR and CDR2 is SFDVKD in the germline V gene. This CDR3 reads CATSVGNQETQYF. In DNA form, the CDR3 reads TGTGCCACCAGTGTGGGAAACCAAGAGACCCAGTACTTC.

This clone is judged medium-sized (0.01 to 0.1%). The V and J genes are TRBV28 and TRBJ2-1; 11 positions agree with TRBD2. The CDR3 covers 15 residues. The germline V gene has CDR1 MDHEN and CDR2 SYDVKM. V lost 5 bases to trimming and J lost 8 bases; unmatched junction nucleotides: 8. This chain's CDR3 is CASSLTSGVVHEQFF. Written as DNA, the CDR3 is TGTGCCAGCAGTCTGACTAGCGGGGTGGTCCATGAGCAGTTCTTC.

This clone was seen repeatedly, ten times or more. The rearrangement uses TRBV11-2 and TRBJ2-1, with 8 nucleotides matching TRBD1. J was trimmed by 2 bases and V by 6 bases; bases with no gene match: 6. Germline V gene lookup returns CDR1 SGHAT and CDR2 FQNNGV. There are 15 residues in the CDR3. The CDR3 DNA follows: TGTGCCAGCAGGAGGGGGACAGGAGCCTACAATGAGCAGTTCTTC. Its translation: CASRRGTGAYNEQFF.